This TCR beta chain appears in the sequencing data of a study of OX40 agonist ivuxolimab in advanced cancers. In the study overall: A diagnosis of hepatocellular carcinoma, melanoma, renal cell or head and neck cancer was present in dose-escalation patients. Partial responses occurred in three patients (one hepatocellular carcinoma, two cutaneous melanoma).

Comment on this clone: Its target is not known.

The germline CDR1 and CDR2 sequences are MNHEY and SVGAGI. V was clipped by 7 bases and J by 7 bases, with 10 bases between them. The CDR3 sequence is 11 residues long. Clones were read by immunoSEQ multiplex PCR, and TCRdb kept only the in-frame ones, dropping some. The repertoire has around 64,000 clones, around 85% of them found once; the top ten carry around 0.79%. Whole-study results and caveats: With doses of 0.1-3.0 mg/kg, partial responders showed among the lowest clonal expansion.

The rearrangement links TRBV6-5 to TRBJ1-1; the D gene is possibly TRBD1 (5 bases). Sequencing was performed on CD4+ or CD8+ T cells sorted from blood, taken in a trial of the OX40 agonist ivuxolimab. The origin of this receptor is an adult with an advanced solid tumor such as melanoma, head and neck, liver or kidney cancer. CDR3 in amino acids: CASINQGEAFF. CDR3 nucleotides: TGTGCCAGCATTAACCAGGGTGAAGCTTTCTTT.